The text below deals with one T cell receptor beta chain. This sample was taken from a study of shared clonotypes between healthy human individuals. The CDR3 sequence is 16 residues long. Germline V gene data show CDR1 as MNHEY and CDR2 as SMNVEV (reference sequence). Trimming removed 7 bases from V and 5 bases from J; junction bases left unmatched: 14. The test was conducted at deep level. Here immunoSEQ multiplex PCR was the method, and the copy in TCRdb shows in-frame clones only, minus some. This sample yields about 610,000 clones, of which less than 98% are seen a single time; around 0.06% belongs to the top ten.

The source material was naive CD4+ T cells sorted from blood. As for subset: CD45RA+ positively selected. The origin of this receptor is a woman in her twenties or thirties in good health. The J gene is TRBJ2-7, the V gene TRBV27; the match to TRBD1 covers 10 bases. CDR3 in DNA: TGTGCCAGCACCCCCCGGCCCGGACAGGGGGTCAACGAGCAGTACTTC. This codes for CASTPRPGQGVNEQYF.